The 18 T cell receptor beta chains below all came from one sample that was sequenced in a study of T cell responses to AZD1222 COVID-19 vaccine. Data came from immunoSEQ multiplex PCR; TCRdb stores just in-frame clones and leaves some out. Here the sample spans 200,000 or so clones, 94% being singletons. Sequenced material: peripheral blood, taken on day 0 of AZD1222 vaccination. These receptors were obtained from an adult in good health.

V is TRBV6-2 or TRBV6-3 and J is TRBJ2-7; 9 bases line up with TRBD2. Germline V CDR1 and CDR2: MNHEY, SVGEGT. The CDR3 is 14 residues long. V shed 6 bases and J 3 bases; nucleotides not matched to a gene: 6. The CDR3 loop is CASSASGESYEQYF. CDR3 coding DNA: TGTGCCAGCAGCGCTAGCGGGGAGAGCTACGAGCAGTACTTC.

This chain links TRBV9 with TRBJ1-2; tentatively, D is TRBD1 (6 bases). The CDR3 runs to 15 residues. From germline, CDR1 is SGDLS and CDR2 YYNGEE. Trimming left V 1 base short and J 2 bases short, with 12 bases between. The CDR3 DNA reads as TGTGCCAGCAGCGTACAGACAGGACTAAACTATGGCTACACCTTC. This gives the protein CASSVQTGLNYGYTF.

The J gene is TRBJ1-2, the V gene TRBV27, with D tentatively TRBD1 (5 bases). V dropped 3 bases and J dropped 4 bases, with 9 bases sitting between them. Germline assignment: CDR1 MNHEY and CDR2 SMNVEV (reference sequence). The CDR3 loop spans 13 amino acids. CDR3: CASSFRGTYGYTF. In DNA, the CDR3 is TGTGCCAGCAGTTTTCGAGGGACCTATGGCTACACCTTC.

With regard to this clone: This CDR3 is also generated by other DNA sequences in the sample. The V gene is TRBV3-1 (or the pseudogene TRBV3-2), the J gene TRBJ1-4; D is perhaps TRBD1 (6 bases). The CDR3 runs to 15 residues. The V end lost 1 base, the J end lost 5 bases, and 11 bases lay between the germline ends. Looked up from germline, CDR1 is LGHDT and CDR2 is YNNKEL (reference sequence). The CDR3 DNA sequence: TGTGCCAGCAGCCAAGTGGGCGGGACAAATGAAAAACTGTTTTTT. Translating gives CASSQVGGTNEKLFF.

V usage is TRBV6-5 and J usage is TRBJ1-4, with 8 bases matching TRBD1. Germline V gene sequence: CDR1 MNHEY, CDR2 SVGAGI. This CDR3 region has 15 residues. V lost 2 bases and J lost 8; bases outside the gene matches: 7. The CDR3 DNA reads as TGTGCCAGCAGTTACGAGGCAGGGGGCCGGGAAAAACTGTTTTTT. Translating it yields CASSYEAGGREKLFF.

This sequence joins TRBV2 and TRBJ2-1, with TRBD2 matching over 9 bases. CDR1 and CDR2 from the germline V gene are SNHLY and FYNNEI. This CDR3 is 19 amino acids long. With V trimmed by 1 base and J by 3 bases, 13 bases remained unmatched. The CDR3 loop reads CASSEGALAGGGGYNEQFF. CDR3 nucleotides: TGTGCCAGCAGTGAAGGAGCACTAGCGGGCGGAGGAGGCTACAATGAGCAGTTCTTC. Drawing the rest from reference TRBV2 and TRBJ2-1, the complete variable domain is EPEVTQTPSHQVTQMGQEVILRCVPISNHLYFYWYRQILGQKVEFLVSFYNNEISEKSEIFDDQFSVERPDGSNFTLKIRSTKLEDSAMYFCASSEGALAGGGGYNEQFFGPGTRLTVL.

In this sample, this clone turned up once. This chain connects TRBV28 to TRBJ1-2; maybe TRBD1 (5 bases). V was pared by 6 bases and J by 0 bases, with 11 bases between. CDR1 MDHEN and CDR2 SYDVKM come from the germline V gene. This CDR3 is 14 amino acids long. The CDR3: CASRTDAANYGYTF. The CDR3 DNA reads TGTGCCAGCAGGACAGACGCGGCTAACTATGGCTACACCTTC.

The J gene is TRBJ2-1, the V gene TRBV10-1; D is undetermined. Trimming stripped 1 base from V and 6 bases from J, with 10 bases between. CDR3 size: 14 residues. The germline V gene encodes CDR1 WNHNN and CDR2 SYGVQD (reference sequence). CDR3 DNA: TGCGCCAGCAGTGAGTTCACTTGGCTCAATGAGCAGTTCTTC. This translates into CASSEFTWLNEQFF.

This rearrangement joins TRBV7-8 to TRBJ2-2, with D possibly TRBD1 on 6 matching bases. This CDR3 contains 15 residues. The V end lost 5 bases, the J end lost 6 bases, and 16 bases lay between the germline ends. Germline loops: CDR1 SGHVS, CDR2 FQNEAQ. Written as DNA, the CDR3 is TGTGCCAGCAGCCAATGGGGGCGCAGCTCCGGGGAGCTGTTTTTT. Translation gives CASSQWGRSSGELFF.

The chain employs TRBV19 and TRBJ1-1, with 8 bases fitting TRBD1. Trimming at V came to 5 bases and at J to 5 bases, leaving 4 bases not matched to a gene. The germline gives CDR1 LNHDA, CDR2 SQIVND (reference sequence). The CDR3 covers 13 residues. CDR3 nucleotides: TGTGCCAGTAGTCGCACAGGGGGTACTGAAGCTTTCTTT. This codes for CASSRTGGTEAFF.

The chain links TRBV2 to TRBJ2-1; TRBD2 agrees at 14 bases. This CDR3 region has 15 residues. The V segment lost 6 bases and the J segment 8 bases; nucleotides outside the gene matches: 6. Germline V lookup: CDR1 SNHLY, CDR2 FYNNEI. The DNA for the CDR3 is TGTGCCAGCAGGGCGACTAGCGGGAGGGCCGATGAGCAGTTCTTC. This translates into CASRATSGRADEQFF.

The chain is built from TRBV29-1 and TRBJ2-7; the D gene is possibly TRBD2 (6 bases). Germline lookup yields CDR1 SQVTM and CDR2 ANQGSEA. V lost 5 bases to trimming and J lost 2 bases, with 10 bases between them. The CDR3 totals 12 residues. The CDR3 here is CSVTGLAYEQYF. DNA for the CDR3: TGCAGCGTTACGGGACTGGCCTACGAGCAGTACTTC.

The chain couples TRBV28 to TRBJ2-7; 14 nucleotides line up with TRBD2. Germline-derived CDR1 and CDR2 are MDHEN and SYDVKM. J gave up 4 bases and V 4 bases, and 12 bases lay outside the gene matches. This CDR3 has 18 residues. This CDR3 is CASSSGLAGVISSYEQYF. The CDR3 coding sequence is TGTGCCAGCAGTTCGGGACTAGCGGGAGTGATCTCTAGTTACGAGCAGTACTTC. The full variable domain, with the rest looked up from reference TRBV28 and TRBJ2-7, is DVKVTQSSRYLVKRTGEKVFLECVQDMDHENMFWYRQDPGLGLRLIYFSYDVKMKEKGDIPEGYSVSREKKERFSLILESASTNQTSMYLCASSSGLAGVISSYEQYFGPGTRLTVT.

The chain is built from TRBV19 and TRBJ1-2; weak D call: TRBD1 (5 bases). CDR3 length: 13 residues. Trimming took 6 bases from V and 3 from J, leaving 11 bases between them. Germline V CDR1 and CDR2: LNHDA, SQIVND (reference sequence). This chain's CDR3 is CASRYQGDYGYTF. CDR3 sequence (DNA): TGTGCCAGTAGGTACCAGGGTGACTATGGCTACACCTTC.

The chain combines TRBV6-1 with TRBJ1-5; D may be TRBD1 (5 bases). Per germline, CDR1 MNHNS and CDR2 SASEGT. The V end lost 0 bases, the J end lost 4 bases, and 10 bases lay between the germline ends. The CDR3 loop spans 15 amino acids. CDR3 sequence: CASSEAPGPNQPQHF. The CDR3, as DNA: TGTGCCAGCAGTGAAGCTCCGGGACCTAATCAGCCCCAGCATTTT.

The chain employs TRBV2 and TRBJ2-1; D ambiguous. Germline CDR1 and CDR2: SNHLY and FYNNEI. The CDR3 is made up of 11 amino acids. V was trimmed by 6 bases and J by 15 bases, leaving 15 bases between them. The CDR3 DNA is TGTGCCAGCAGCGATAGATTTCTCCCGTTCTTC. It codes for CASSDRFLPFF.

The V gene is TRBV6-5, the J gene TRBJ2-7; D is uncertain. CDR1 and CDR2 (germline): MNHEY, SVGAGI. This CDR3 has 14 amino acids. The ends were cut back, 0 bases at V and 2 bases at J, with 8 bases in the middle. The CDR3 region has the DNA TGTGCCAGCAGTTACTCGTCGCGCACCTACGAGCAGTACTTC. Its protein product is CASSYSSRTYEQYF.

A word on this clone: A read error may produce the germline difference seen at one junction end. The chain carries TRBV2 and TRBJ2-7, with D hard to call. This CDR3 is 12 amino acids long. Germline CDR1 reads SNHLY; CDR2 reads FYNNEI. CDR3 bases: TGTGCCAGCAGTGAACAACCCACCCTAAGGGACTTC. Amino acid sequence: CASSEQPTLRDF.